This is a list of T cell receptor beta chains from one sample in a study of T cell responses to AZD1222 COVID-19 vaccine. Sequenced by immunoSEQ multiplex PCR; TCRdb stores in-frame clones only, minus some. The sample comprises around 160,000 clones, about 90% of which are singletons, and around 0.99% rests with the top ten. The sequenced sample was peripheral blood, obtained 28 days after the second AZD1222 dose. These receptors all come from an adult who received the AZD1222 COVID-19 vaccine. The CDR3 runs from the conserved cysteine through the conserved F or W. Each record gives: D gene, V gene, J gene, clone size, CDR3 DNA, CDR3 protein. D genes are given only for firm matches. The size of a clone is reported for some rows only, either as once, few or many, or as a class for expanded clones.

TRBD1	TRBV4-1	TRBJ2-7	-	TGCGCCAGCAGCCACTGGACAGGGGGCTACGAGCAGTACTTC	CASSHWTGGYEQYF
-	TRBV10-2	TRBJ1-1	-	TGCGCCAGCAGTGAGAATTTATACGTAGGGGCAGGAGAAGCTTTCTTT	CASSENLYVGAGEAFF
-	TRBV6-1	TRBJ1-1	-	TGTGCCAGCAGTGCTGGGGCCTCGCAATATATCAACACTGAAGCTTTCTTT	CASSAGASQYINTEAFF
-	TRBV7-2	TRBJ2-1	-	TGTGCCAGCAGCGTCAGCTACAATGAGCAGTTCTTC	CASSVSYNEQFF
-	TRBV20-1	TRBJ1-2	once	TGCAGTGCTAGACCCTTCGTGGGCTACACCTTC	CSARPFVGYTF
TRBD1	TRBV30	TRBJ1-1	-	TGTGCCTGGGAAAACGACAGGGTTGGTGAAGCTTTCTTT	CAWENDRVGEAFF
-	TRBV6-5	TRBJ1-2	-	TGTGCCAGCACAAGGCCCGGGAGGGACTATGGCTACACCTTC	CASTRPGRDYGYTF
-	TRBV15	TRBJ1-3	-	TGTGCCACCAGCGGATGGGGCGAGGGCGTCTCTGGAAACACCATATATTTT	CATSGWGEGVSGNTIYF
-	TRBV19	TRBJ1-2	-	TGTGCCAGCAGTGACGGATCAGCTAACTATGGCTACACCTTC	CASSDGSANYGYTF
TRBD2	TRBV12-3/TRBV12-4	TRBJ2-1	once	TGTGCCAGCAGCGCTCGGGAGCGGGGGGGCCCGTTCTTC	CASSARERGGPFF
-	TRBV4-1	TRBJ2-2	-	TGCGCCAGCAGCGACCGGGCCGCTAGCTTAGACACCGGGGAGCTGTTTTTT	CASSDRAASLDTGELFF
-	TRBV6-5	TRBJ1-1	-	TGTGCCAGCAGTTACTCGGGGGGCGCGAACACTGAAGCTTTCTTT	CASSYSGGANTEAFF
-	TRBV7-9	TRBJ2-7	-	TGTGCCAGCAGCTCCTCTGACAGATACTACGAGCAGTACTTC	CASSSSDRYYEQYF
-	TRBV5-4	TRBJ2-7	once	TGTGCCAGCAGCTTGGATCCGGGTGACTACGAGCAGTACTTC	CASSLDPGDYEQYF
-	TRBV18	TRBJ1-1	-	TGTGCCAGCTCCGGGGCCGGGAACACTGAAGCTTTCTTT	CASSGAGNTEAFF
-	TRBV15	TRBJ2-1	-	TGTGCCACCAGCTTAGGGGGGAGCAATGAGCAGTTCTTC	CATSLGGSNEQFF
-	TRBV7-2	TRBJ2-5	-	TGTGCCAGCAGCTTAGCTAGCATCCAAGAGACCCAGTACTTC	CASSLASIQETQYF
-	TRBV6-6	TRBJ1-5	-	TGTGCCAGCAGTTTTAATAGCAATCAGCCCCAGCATTTT	CASSFNSNQPQHF
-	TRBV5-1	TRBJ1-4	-	TGCGCCAGCAGCTTGATGGGGGACCGGGAAAAACTGTTTTTT	CASSLMGDREKLFF
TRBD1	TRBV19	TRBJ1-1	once	TGTGCCAGTAGTATAACCCAGGGGGTAAGCACTGAAGCTTTCTTT	CASSITQGVSTEAFF
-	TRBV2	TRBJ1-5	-	TGTGCCAGCAGTCGCGACATCCATCAGCCCCAGCATTTT	CASSRDIHQPQHF
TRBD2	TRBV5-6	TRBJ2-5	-	TGTGCCAGCAGCTTGGCACTAGCGGGGCAAGAGACCCAGTACTTC	CASSLALAGQETQYF
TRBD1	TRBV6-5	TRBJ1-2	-	TGTGCCAGCAGCCCGGGGGGACAGGGATACTATGGCTACACCTTC	CASSPGGQGYYGYTF
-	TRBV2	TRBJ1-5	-	TGTGCCAGCAGTGATTATGGATATAGCAATCAGCCCCAGCATTTT	CASSDYGYSNQPQHF
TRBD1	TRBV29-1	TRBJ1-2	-	TGCAGCGTTGAAGATTCGGAGGGGGCACGCTATGGCTACACCTTC	CSVEDSEGARYGYTF
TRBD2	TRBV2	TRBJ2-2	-	TGTGCCAGCTGGACTAGTGGAGCCGGGGAGCTGTTTTTT	CASWTSGAGELFF
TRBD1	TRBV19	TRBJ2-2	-	TGTGCCATTAGGGGGACAGGGGACACCGGGGAGCTGTTTTTT	CAIRGTGDTGELFF
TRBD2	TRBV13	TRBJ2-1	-	TGTGCCAGCAGCTCCTACTCTAGGACTAGCGGGGGGGCTTGGAGTGAGCAGTTCTTC	CASSSYSRTSGGAWSEQFF
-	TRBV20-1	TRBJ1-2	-	TGCAGTGCTAGAGGGTTTCATGGCTACACCTTC	CSARGFHGYTF
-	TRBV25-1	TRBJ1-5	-	TGTGCCAGCCGAGTGCGGGCATCGTATGAGCCCCAGCATTTT	CASRVRASYEPQHF
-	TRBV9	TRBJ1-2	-	TGTGCCAGCAGCACAGGACACGATGGGCTCTATGGCTACACCTTC	CASSTGHDGLYGYTF
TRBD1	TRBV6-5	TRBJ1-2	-	TGTGCCAGCAGTTACCCCGGGACAGTTGGAGGCTACACCTTC	CASSYPGTVGGYTF
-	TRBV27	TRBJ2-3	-	TGTGCCAGCGCTACCCGGTGGGGGTCCACAGATACGCAGTATTTT	CASATRWGSTDTQYF
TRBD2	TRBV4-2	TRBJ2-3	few	TGTGCCAGCAGCCAAACTAGCGGGGGGGCCACAGATACGCAGTATTTT	CASSQTSGGATDTQYF
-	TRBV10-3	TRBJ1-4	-	TGTGCCATCAGTTTAACTGAATCGGGAAAACTGTTTTTT	CAISLTESGKLFF
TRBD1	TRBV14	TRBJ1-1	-	TGTGCCAGCAGCCTACAGGGACAGGGGACCACTGAAGCTTTCTTT	CASSLQGQGTTEAFF
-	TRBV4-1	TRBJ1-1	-	TGCGCCAGCAGCCAAGAGAACAGCTCGAACACTGAAGCTTTCTTT	CASSQENSSNTEAFF
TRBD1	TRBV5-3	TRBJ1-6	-	TGTGCCAGAAGCTTTTCATACAGGGGGTGTTCACCCCTCCACTTT	CARSFSYRGCSPLHF
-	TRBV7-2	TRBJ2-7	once	TGTGCCAGCAGCCACGGGACTTACGACCTCCACGAGCAGTACTTC	CASSHGTYDLHEQYF
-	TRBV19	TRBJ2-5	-	TGTGCCAGTAGTATAGGGGACCGAGAGACCCAGTACTTC	CASSIGDRETQYF
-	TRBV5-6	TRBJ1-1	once	TGTGCCAGCAGCCACCCTTCGTCAGCCATGAACACTGAAGCTTTCTTT	CASSHPSSAMNTEAFF